The clone carrying this T cell receptor beta chain was detected many times. Ligated cDNA underwent four rounds of PCR with nested alpha and beta constant region primers and SP2. Reverse transcription of blood and skin TCR RNA was primed at alpha and beta constant regions. TCRdb processed the UMI-ligation and nested PCR reads anew with MiXCR; each CDR3 protein has one entry. Seen here are around 37,000 distinct CDR3 sequences, approximately 11% observed once, and the top ten hold approximately 4.1%. This entry is derived from a study of naive and memory T cell subsets. Treatment meaning: skin biopsy from PPD injection site in Mantoux-positive individual. An oligonucleotide containing a UMI was ligated to the 3' end of TCR cDNA. Biopsied sites were PPD injections in people with a positive Mantoux test. Unsorted total RNA, about 1 to 1000 ng, was DNase treated before reverse transcription. Trimming left V 5 bases short and J 3 bases short, with 7 bases between. Germline assignment: CDR1 SNHLY and CDR2 FYNNEI. CDR3 length equals 13 residues.

The rearrangement links TRBV2 to TRBJ2-2; D is ambiguous. The sequence was collected from an adult in good health. Specimen: skin, collected from a tuberculin skin test site. Here the CDR3 reads CASSYTHTGELFF. DNA for the CDR3: TGTGCCAGCAGTTACACACACACCGGGGAGCTGTTTTTT.